The 2 T cell receptor beta chains listed next were all sequenced from one sample in a study of chemoradiotherapy in HPV16-positive cancers. Data came from immunoSEQ multiplex PCR; TCRdb stores just in-frame clones and leaves some out. The data show 6,500 to 10,000 clones, around 80% seen once. The material was obtained from a patient who underwent chemoradiotherapy. The receptors here all came from a human donor with HPV-associated anogenital cancer.

The chain employs TRBV6-5 and TRBJ2-2, with 10 bases that match TRBD2. This CDR3 contains 14 residues. Germline assignment: CDR1 MNHEY and CDR2 SVGAGI. V gave up 11 bases and J gave up 4 bases; unmatched junction bases: 7. CDR3 nucleotide sequence: TGTGCCGTTGCTAGCGGGGGCTTCACCGGGGAGCTGTTTTTT. Its protein product is CAVASGGFTGELFF.

This chain links TRBV2 with TRBJ2-2; D might be TRBD2 (7 bases). There are 15 residues in the CDR3. CDR1 and CDR2 (germline): SNHLY, FYNNEI. The germline V and J ends were trimmed by 3 bases and 6 bases, with 14 bases remaining between them. Here the CDR3 DNA reads TGTGCCAGCAGTGAGGTGGGGGGGCTATCCGGGGAGCTGTTTTTT. This sequence encodes CASSEVGGLSGELFF.